One and the same sample provided the 28 T cell receptor beta chains below, sequenced in a study of blood T cell repertoires in COVID-19. Assay used: immunoSEQ multiplex PCR; TCRdb lists only in-frame clones, some missing. The sample yields under 500,000 clones, approximately 90% seen once. The specimen sequenced was peripheral blood. These TCRs come from a woman under 40 with acute or convalescent COVID-19.

This clone has just one count. This sequence joins TRBV2 and TRBJ1-2; D gene uncertain. The CDR3 runs to 12 residues. V lost 3 bases, J lost 5 bases, and 7 bases lay in between. Germline V lookup: CDR1 SNHLY, CDR2 FYNNEI. The CDR3 DNA reads TGTGCCAGCAGTGAGCAGTCGTATGGCTACACCTTC. It yields the protein CASSEQSYGYTF.

The chain combines TRBV5-4 with TRBJ1-2; TRBD1 agrees at 7 bases. From germline, CDR1 is SGHNT and CDR2 YYREEE (reference sequence). The CDR3 is made up of 14 amino acids. V lost 4 bases, J lost 2 bases, and 5 bases stayed unmatched. This CDR3 reads CASSPSGQNYGYTF. The CDR3 coding sequence is TGTGCCAGCAGCCCCTCGGGACAGAACTATGGCTACACCTTC.

This clone was detected once. A read error may account for a junction end that differs from germline. The rearrangement joins TRBV28 to TRBJ2-3, with D maybe TRBD2 (6 bases). Germline V gene data show CDR1 as MDHEN and CDR2 as SYDVKM. This CDR3 is built from 15 residues. Written as DNA, the CDR3 is TGTGCCAGCGGTTTTAGGCGGGGAGCCACAGATACGCAGTATTTT. This sequence encodes CASGFRRGATDTQYF.

The rearrangement links TRBV5-1 to TRBJ2-3; D remains unclear. V was cut by 2 bases and J by 1 base, with 8 bases left in between. Germline V gives CDR1 SGHRS, CDR2 YFSETQ. CDR3 length equals 14 residues. CDR3 sequence (DNA): TGCGCCAGCAGCTTCGAACGGGGCACAGATACGCAGTATTTT. Protein sequence: CASSFERGTDTQYF.

The genes are TRBV19 and TRBJ2-7; D possibly corresponds to TRBD1 (6 bases). V lost 3 bases and J lost 8, with 14 bases in between. CDR1 and CDR2 (germline): LNHDA, SQIVND (reference sequence). This CDR3 comprises 13 residues. CDR3 sequence (DNA): TGTGCCAGTAGTATTACAGGGAGCCCTAAGCAGTACTTC. Its protein is CASSITGSPKQYF.

The gene calls are TRBV12-3 or TRBV12-4 and TRBJ1-4; D is perhaps TRBD1 (5 bases). The CDR3 has 12 amino acids. V lost 7 bases and J lost 8, with 11 bases in between. The CDR3 sequence: CASTRVGEKLFF. For the CDR3, the DNA is TGTGCCAGCACCAGGGTTGGGGAAAAACTGTTTTTT.

This clone was detected only once. This chain links TRBV30 with TRBJ2-5; no definite D call. The CDR3 extends over 12 amino acids. Germline V gives CDR1 GTSNPN, CDR2 SVGIG (reference sequence). Between the trimmed V and J ends, which lost 4 bases and 3 bases, there was a span of 9 bases. CDR3 region: CAWTGTEETQYF. The DNA for the CDR3 is TGTGCCTGGACAGGAACAGAAGAGACCCAGTACTTC.

The chain couples TRBV7-8 to TRBJ2-2; no reliable D call. The CDR3 is made up of 13 amino acids. Between the trimmed V and J ends, which lost 1 base and 7 bases, there was a span of 7 bases. Germline V lookup: CDR1 SGHVS, CDR2 FQNEAQ. The CDR3 spells CASSLVADGELFF. The CDR3 DNA sequence: TGTGCCAGCAGCTTAGTAGCTGACGGGGAGCTGTTTTTT.

The CDR3 DNA follows: TGTGCTAGTGGTTTCCGGGCAGGGTTCCTCTACGAGCAGTACTTC. Its protein product is CASGFRAGFLYEQYF. The V call is TRBV12-5, the J call TRBJ2-7, with D perhaps TRBD1 (5 bases). CDR3 size: 15 residues. V was shortened by 3 bases and J by 3 bases, with 15 bases between the two germline ends. Germline-derived CDR1 and CDR2 are LGHNT and FRNRAP.

The chain recombines TRBV15 with TRBJ1-1; possible D gene TRBD1, 6 bases. V shed 0 bases and J shed 1 base, with 12 bases lying between them. The CDR3 totals 16 residues. CDR1 and CDR2 (germline): LNHNV, YYDKDF (reference sequence). The chain's CDR3 is CATSRDPWTENTEAFF. For the CDR3, the DNA is TGTGCCACCAGCAGAGACCCCTGGACAGAGAACACTGAAGCTTTCTTT.

The V gene is TRBV20-1, the J gene TRBJ1-6; D is uncertain. V was cut by 3 bases and J by 5 bases, with 8 bases left in between. The CDR3 sequence is 13 residues long. Per germline, CDR1 DFQATT and CDR2 SNEGSKA (reference sequence). CDR3 amino acids: CSASIQNNSPLHF. The CDR3, as DNA: TGCAGTGCTAGTATTCAGAATAATTCACCCCTCCACTTT.

The chain carries TRBV30 and TRBJ1-2; unclear D gene. The CDR3 is made up of 11 amino acids. Germline lookup yields CDR1 GTSNPN and CDR2 SVGIG (reference sequence). Trimming removed 3 bases from V and 7 bases from J, with 9 bases in between. The CDR3 DNA follows: TGTGCCTGGAGAATTGAGCGTGGCTACACCTTC. This sequence encodes CAWRIERGYTF. Full variable domain (rest looked up from reference TRBV30 and TRBJ1-2): SQTIHQWPATLVQPVGSPLSLECTVEGTSNPNLYWYRQAAGRGLQLLFYSVGIGQISSEVPQNLSASRPQDRQFILSSKKLLLSDSGFYLCAWRIERGYTFGSGTRLTVV.

Turning to this clone: Different DNA sequences within this sample yield the same CDR3. The genes are TRBV27 and TRBJ1-2; no clear D gene. The CDR3 totals 12 residues. Germline CDR1 and CDR2: MNHEY and SMNVEV (reference sequence). Trimming removed 5 bases at V and 8 bases at J, with 12 bases between. CDR3 sequence (DNA): TGTGCCAGCAGTCCGTTGACTGGGGGCTACACCTTC. Translated: CASSPLTGGYTF.

The chain recombines TRBV5-1 with TRBJ1-6; D perhaps matches TRBD1 (5 bases). The CDR3 totals 13 residues. Trimming pared 2 bases from V and 10 bases from J, leaving 10 bases between. The germline V gene has CDR1 SGHRS and CDR2 YFSETQ. This CDR3 is CASSLGERSPLHF. The CDR3 bases are TGCGCCAGCAGCTTAGGGGAAAGATCACCCCTCCACTTT.

V gene TRBV7-3 combines with J gene TRBJ2-1; the D gene is possibly TRBD2 (5 bases). The CDR3 is made up of 15 amino acids. The germline V gene has CDR1 SGHTA and CDR2 FQGTGA. V lost 2 bases, J lost 8 bases, and 16 bases lay in between. CDR3 sequence (DNA): TGTGCCAGCAGCTTATCGGGCGACGGGGTGGATGAGCAGTTCTTC. Translating gives CASSLSGDGVDEQFF.

This chain links TRBV5-1 with TRBJ2-5; 8 bases align to TRBD1. With 0 bases clipped from V and 5 bases from J, the junction kept 3 bases outside the gene matches. The CDR3 covers 14 residues. Germline V gene lookup returns CDR1 SGHRS and CDR2 YFSETQ. The CDR3 is CASSLGQGAETQYF. The CDR3, as DNA: TGCGCCAGCAGCTTGGGGCAGGGGGCTGAGACCCAGTACTTC.

This clone was recorded a few times. V and J are TRBV6-6 and TRBJ2-1; D perhaps matches TRBD1 (6 bases). CDR1 is MNHNY, CDR2 SVGAGI, per germline (reference sequence). V gave up 6 bases and J gave up 6 bases, with 15 bases separating them. The CDR3 extends over 14 amino acids. The CDR3, as DNA: TGTGCCAGCAGGTACAGGGAGAGGGTCAATGAGCAGTTCTTC. Its protein product is CASRYRERVNEQFF.

V and J are TRBV6-4 and TRBJ1-2; D not certain. CDR3 length equals 15 residues. CDR1 and CDR2 (germline): MRHNA, SNTAGT. V was cut by 0 bases and J by 6 bases, with 14 bases left in between. The CDR3 here is CASSDSRRREDGYTF. Written as DNA, the CDR3 is TGTGCCAGCAGTGACTCGAGGAGGAGGGAAGATGGCTACACCTTC.

V gene TRBV2 combines with J gene TRBJ2-7; no firm D call. Germline V lookup: CDR1 SNHLY, CDR2 FYNNEI. The CDR3 spans 13 residues. V lost 3 bases to trimming and J lost 3 bases, with 9 bases between them. CDR3 protein: CASSEVAYYEQYF. CDR3 sequence (DNA): TGTGCCAGCAGTGAGGTGGCTTACTACGAGCAGTACTTC. Combining the CDR3 with reference TRBV2 and TRBJ2-7 gives the whole variable domain EPEVTQTPSHQVTQMGQEVILRCVPISNHLYFYWYRQILGQKVEFLVSFYNNEISEKSEIFDDQFSVERPDGSNFTLKIRSTKLEDSAMYFCASSEVAYYEQYFGPGTRLTVT.

V is TRBV3-1 (or the pseudogene TRBV3-2) and J is TRBJ1-2; 9 bases map to TRBD1. Trimming at V came to 11 bases and at J to 2 bases, leaving 15 bases not matched to a gene. CDR3 length: 16 residues. Per germline, CDR1 LGHDT and CDR2 YNNKEL (reference sequence). The CDR3 region has the DNA TGTGCCTCAAGCGATCTAGGGACAGGGCGAAACTATGGCTACACCTTC. Translation gives CASSDLGTGRNYGYTF.

The rearrangement uses TRBV6-5 and TRBJ1-4, with 10 bases identical to TRBD1. Germline V gene sequence: CDR1 MNHEY, CDR2 SVGAGI. CDR3 length: 14 residues. J was trimmed by 7 bases and V by 6 bases; bases with no gene match: 5. In DNA, the CDR3 is TGTGCCAGCAGCCGACAGGGGGCTATTGAAAAACTGTTTTTT. Amino acid sequence: CASSRQGAIEKLFF.

This chain uses TRBV6-5 with TRBJ2-5; weak D call: TRBD2 (6 bases). The V gene's germline CDR1 is MNHEY and CDR2 SVGAGI. The CDR3 is made up of 15 amino acids. V lost 2 bases and J lost 3, with 13 bases in between. The chain's CDR3 is CASSYGGGGKETQYF. The CDR3 nucleotides are TGTGCCAGCAGTTACGGGGGAGGAGGCAAAGAGACCCAGTACTTC.

V gene TRBV29-1 combines with J gene TRBJ2-1; the match to TRBD1 covers 8 bases. From germline, CDR1 is SQVTM and CDR2 ANQGSEA. The V and J ends lost 5 bases and 4 bases, in that order; junction bases with no gene match: 4. The CDR3 is 13 residues long. The CDR3 loop reads CSVRQGTYNEQFF. As DNA, the CDR3 is TGCAGCGTTCGACAGGGGACATACAATGAGCAGTTCTTC.

This rearrangement joins TRBV5-1 to TRBJ2-5, with D possibly TRBD2 on 7 matching bases. CDR1 SGHRS and CDR2 YFSETQ come from the germline V gene. This CDR3 has 14 residues. Trimming took 4 bases from V and 4 from J, leaving 14 bases between them. CDR3 coding DNA: TGCGCCAGCAGCCCGGGAAGGGGGGGAGAGACCCAGTACTTC. It encodes CASSPGRGGETQYF.

This clone has only one observation. This chain uses TRBV6-5 with TRBJ2-5; TRBD1 is a possible D gene (6 bases). CDR1 and CDR2 from the germline V gene are MNHEY and SVGAGI. V dropped 0 bases and J dropped 1 base, with 12 bases sitting between them. The CDR3 extends over 16 amino acids. This CDR3 reads CASSYSLEDSQETQYF. In DNA, the CDR3 is TGTGCCAGCAGTTACTCACTAGAGGACAGCCAAGAGACCCAGTACTTC.

The CDR3, as DNA: TGTGCCAGCGTCAGCTCCGGACAGGGATGGGGTTCACCCCTCCACTTT. This translates into CASVSSGQGWGSPLHF. This sequence joins TRBV28 and TRBJ1-6; 8 positions match TRBD1. Germline trimming cut 8 bases from V and 9 bases from J; bases unmatched to any gene: 15. Germline CDR1 and CDR2: MDHEN and SYDVKM. This CDR3 region has 16 residues.

The chain recombines TRBV27 with TRBJ2-7, with 9 bases aligning to TRBD1. The CDR3 totals 17 residues. V lost 3 bases and J lost 3; bases outside the gene matches: 12. Germline CDR1 MNHEY, CDR2 SMNVEV (reference sequence). The CDR3 coding sequence is TGTGCCAGCAGTTTGCAAATTACGGGACAGGGCTTCTACGAGCAGTACTTC. Its translation is CASSLQITGQGFYEQYF.

The chain combines TRBV5-1 with TRBJ1-1, with TRBD1 matching 8 bases. The length of the CDR3 is 17 residues. Germline CDR1 reads SGHRS; CDR2 reads YFSETQ. The V gene end was trimmed by 0 bases and the J gene end by 2 bases; junction bases not matched to a gene: 9. CDR3 bases: TGCGCCAGCAGCTTGGCCCGTTGGCAGGGGGCTAACACTGAAGCTTTCTTT. Residues: CASSLARWQGANTEAFF.